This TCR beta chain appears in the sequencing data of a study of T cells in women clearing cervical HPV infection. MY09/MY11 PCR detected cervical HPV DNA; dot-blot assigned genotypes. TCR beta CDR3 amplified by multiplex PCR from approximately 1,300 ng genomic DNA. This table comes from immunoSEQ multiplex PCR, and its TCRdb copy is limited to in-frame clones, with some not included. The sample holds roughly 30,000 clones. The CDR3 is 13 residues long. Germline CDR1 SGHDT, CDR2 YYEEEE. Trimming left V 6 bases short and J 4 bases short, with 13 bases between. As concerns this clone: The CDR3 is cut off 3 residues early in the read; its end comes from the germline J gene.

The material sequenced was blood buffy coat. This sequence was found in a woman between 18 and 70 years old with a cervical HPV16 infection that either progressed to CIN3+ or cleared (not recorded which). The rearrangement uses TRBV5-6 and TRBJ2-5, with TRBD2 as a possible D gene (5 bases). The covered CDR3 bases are TGTGCCAGCAATCCACTAGGAATAGAGACC. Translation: CASNPLGIET. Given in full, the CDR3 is CASNPLGIETQYF.